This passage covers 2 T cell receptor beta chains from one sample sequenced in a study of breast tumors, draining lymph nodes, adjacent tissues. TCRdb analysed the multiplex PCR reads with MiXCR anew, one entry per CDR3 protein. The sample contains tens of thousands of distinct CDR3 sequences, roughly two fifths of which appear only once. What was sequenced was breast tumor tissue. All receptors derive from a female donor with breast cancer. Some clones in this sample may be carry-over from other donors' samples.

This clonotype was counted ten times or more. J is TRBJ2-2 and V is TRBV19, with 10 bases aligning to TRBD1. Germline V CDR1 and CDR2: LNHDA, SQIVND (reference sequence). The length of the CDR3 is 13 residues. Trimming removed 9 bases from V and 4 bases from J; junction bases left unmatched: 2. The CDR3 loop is CARRDRGTGELFF. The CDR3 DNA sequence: TGTGCCAGGCGGGACAGGGGCACCGGGGAGCTGTTTTTT. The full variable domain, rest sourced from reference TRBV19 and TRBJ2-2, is DGGITQSPKYLFRKEGQNVTLSCEQNLNHDAMYWYRQDPGQGLRLIYYSQIVNDFQKGDIAEGYSVSREKKESFPLTVTSAQKNPTAFYLCARRDRGTGELFFGEGSRLTVL.

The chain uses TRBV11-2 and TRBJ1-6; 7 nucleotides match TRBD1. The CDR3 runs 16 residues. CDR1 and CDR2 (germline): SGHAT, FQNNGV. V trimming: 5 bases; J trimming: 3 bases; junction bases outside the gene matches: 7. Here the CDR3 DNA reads TGTGCCAGCAGCCCAGGGACAGCTGACTATAATTCACCCCTCCACTTT. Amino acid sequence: CASSPGTADYNSPLHF.